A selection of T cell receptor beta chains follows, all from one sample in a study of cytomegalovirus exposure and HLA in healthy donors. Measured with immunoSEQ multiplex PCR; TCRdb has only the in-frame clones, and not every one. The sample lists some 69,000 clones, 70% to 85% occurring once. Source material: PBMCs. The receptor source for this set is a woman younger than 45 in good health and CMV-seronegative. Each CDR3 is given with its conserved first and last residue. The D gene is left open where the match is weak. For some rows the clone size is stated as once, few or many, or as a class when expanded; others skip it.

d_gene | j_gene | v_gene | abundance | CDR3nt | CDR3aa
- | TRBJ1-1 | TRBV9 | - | TGTGCCAGCAGCGTAGTGGGGGGGAACACTGAAGCTTTCTTT | CASSVVGGNTEAFF
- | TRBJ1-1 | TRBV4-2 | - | TGTGCCAGCAGCCCCGGGAACCTACCTTCGGCTTTCTTT | CASSPGNLPSAFF
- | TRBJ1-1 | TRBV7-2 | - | TGTGCCAGCAGCTTGAAGCGGGGGACTGAAGCTTTCTTT | CASSLKRGTEAFF
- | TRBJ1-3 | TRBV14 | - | TGTGCCAGCAGCCTTGCGGGGGGTCCTGGAAGCACCATATATTTT | CASSLAGGPGSTIYF
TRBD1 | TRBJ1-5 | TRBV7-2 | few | TGTGCCAGCAGCTGGGGGACAGGGGGGGAAAATCAGCCCCAGCATTTT | CASSWGTGGENQPQHF
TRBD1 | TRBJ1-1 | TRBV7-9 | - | TGTGCCAGCAGCCGACGACAGGGAATGAACACTGAAGCTTTCTTT | CASSRRQGMNTEAFF
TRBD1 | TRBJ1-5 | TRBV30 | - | TGTGCCTGGAGTAGGGACAGTTATAGCAATCAGCCCCAGCATTTT | CAWSRDSYSNQPQHF
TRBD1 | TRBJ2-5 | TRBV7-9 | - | TGTTCCAGCAGCCTCGGCTCAGGAGCAGGGGGCGAGACCCAGTACTTC | CSSSLGSGAGGETQYF
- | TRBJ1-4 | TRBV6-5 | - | TGTGTCAGCAGTCGCGGCGCAACTAATGAAAAACTGTTTTTT | CVSSRGATNEKLFF
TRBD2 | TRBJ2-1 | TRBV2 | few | TGTGCCAGCAGCGGCGGGAGGACCTACAATGAGCAGTTCTTC | CASSGGRTYNEQFF
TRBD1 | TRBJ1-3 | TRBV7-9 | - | TGTGCCAGCAGCTTTCCGACAGGGGGCGCCGGAAACACCATATATTTT | CASSFPTGGAGNTIYF
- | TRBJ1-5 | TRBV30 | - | TGTGCCTGGAGCCGCGCAGGGAGCAATCAGCCCCAGCATTTT | CAWSRAGSNQPQHF
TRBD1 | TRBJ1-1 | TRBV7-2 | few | TGTGCCAGCAGCGGCCGACAGGGGGGGACTGAAGCTTTCTTT | CASSGRQGGTEAFF
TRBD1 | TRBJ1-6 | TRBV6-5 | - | TGTGCCAGCAGCCCTAGTAGGACAGGGGCCTCACCCCTCCACTTT | CASSPSRTGASPLHF
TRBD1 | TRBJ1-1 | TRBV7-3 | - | TGTGCCAGCAGCTCCTCGACAGGGAAAGCTTTCTTT | CASSSSTGKAFF
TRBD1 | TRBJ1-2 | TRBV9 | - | TGTGCCAGCAGCTCCCCCGGGACAGCCTATGGCTACACCTTC | CASSSPGTAYGYTF
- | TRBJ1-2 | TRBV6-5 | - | TGTGCCACCGCGGGAGGACTGATTAACTATGGCTACACCTTC | CATAGGLINYGYTF
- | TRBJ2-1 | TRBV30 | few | TGTGCCTGGAGTGTGAGGGGGGGCGGTGAGCAGTTCTTC | CAWSVRGGGEQFF
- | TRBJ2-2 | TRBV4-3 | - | TGCGCCAGCACCACCACTTCGAACACCGGGGAGCTGTTTTTT | CASTTTSNTGELFF
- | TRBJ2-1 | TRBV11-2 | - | TGTGCCAGCAGCTTATTGGGACTGTACAATGAGCAGTTCTTC | CASSLLGLYNEQFF
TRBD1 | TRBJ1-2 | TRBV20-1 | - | TGCAGTGCTAGAGAGACAGGGGGCTACACCTTC | CSARETGGYTF
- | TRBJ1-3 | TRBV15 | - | TGTGCCACCAGCAGTCGGGGAGGGGCGAGTCCTAGTTCGGGAAACACCATATATTTT | CATSSRGGASPSSGNTIYF
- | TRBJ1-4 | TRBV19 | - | TGTGCCAGTAGCCTCGGGGTTGCACCTGAAAAACTGTTTTTT | CASSLGVAPEKLFF
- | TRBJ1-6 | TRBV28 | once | TGTGCCAGCAGTTTAGACAGGAGTAATTCACCCCTCCACTTT | CASSLDRSNSPLHF
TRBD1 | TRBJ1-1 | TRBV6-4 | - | TGTGCCAGCAGTGGAACAGGGGACACTGAAGCTTCCTTT | CASSGTGDTEASF
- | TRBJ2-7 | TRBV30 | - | TGTGCCTGGAGTGTTACAGGGAACGAGCAGTACTTC | CAWSVTGNEQYF
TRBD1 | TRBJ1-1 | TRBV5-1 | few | TGCGCCAGCAGCCCCCGGGACAGCAACACTGAAGCTTTCTTT | CASSPRDSNTEAFF
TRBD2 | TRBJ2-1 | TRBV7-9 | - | TGTGCCAGCAGCTCTAGCGGGGGGTCTCGCAATGAGCAGTTCTTC | CASSSSGGSRNEQFF
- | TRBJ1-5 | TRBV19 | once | TGTGCCAGTAGTAATAGGGGCACCAATCAGCCCCAGCATTTT | CASSNRGTNQPQHF